The next 8 T cell receptor beta chains were all read from a single sample in a study of control samples from healthy donors and cancer patients. Data came from immunoSEQ multiplex PCR; TCRdb stores just in-frame clones and leaves some out. The table has tens of thousands of clones, around 90% seen once. The sample taken for sequencing was blood. Receptors were obtained from a woman aged 45-65 years in good health.

The rearrangement joins TRBV19 to TRBJ2-3; 10 nucleotides align to TRBD2. The V and J ends lost 3 bases and 1 base, in that order; junction bases with no gene match: 16. The CDR3 covers 20 residues. CDR1 and CDR2 (germline): LNHDA, SQIVND (reference sequence). The CDR3 here is CASSIEVAGGRGMGTDTQYF. The CDR3 DNA is TGTGCCAGTAGTATTGAGGTAGCGGGGGGCAGGGGTATGGGCACAGATACGCAGTATTTT. Based on the CDR3 plus reference TRBV19 and TRBJ2-3, the full variable domain is DGGITQSPKYLFRKEGQNVTLSCEQNLNHDAMYWYRQDPGQGLRLIYYSQIVNDFQKGDIAEGYSVSREKKESFPLTVTSAQKNPTAFYLCASSIEVAGGRGMGTDTQYFGPGTRLTVL.

The chain combines TRBV14 with TRBJ2-7; 7 bases map to TRBD2. J gave up 0 bases and V 4 bases, and 9 bases lay outside the gene matches. Germline V lookup: CDR1 SGHDN, CDR2 FVKESK. The CDR3 is made up of 16 amino acids. Here the CDR3 DNA reads TGTGCCAGCAGCCCCCTGTGGGGGGGTGGCTCCTACGAGCAGTACTTC. Its protein product is CASSPLWGGGSYEQYF.

The chain links TRBV5-1 to TRBJ1-1; D is perhaps TRBD1 (5 bases). CDR3 size: 11 residues. Trimming left V 7 bases short and J 1 base short, with 5 bases between. Germline loops: CDR1 SGHRS, CDR2 YFSETQ. The CDR3 sequence is CASGGNTEAFF. The CDR3 region has the DNA TGCGCCAGCGGGGGGAACACTGAAGCTTTCTTT.

The gene calls are TRBV5-1 and TRBJ2-1, with 14 bases identical to TRBD2. Germline assignment: CDR1 SGHRS and CDR2 YFSETQ. The CDR3 sequence is 14 residues long. Germline trimming cut 2 bases from V and 9 bases from J; bases unmatched to any gene: 1. This CDR3 reads CASSLGLAGGEQFF. CDR3 nucleotides: TGCGCCAGCAGCTTAGGACTAGCGGGGGGTGAGCAGTTCTTC. Full variable domain (remainder filled in from reference TRBV5-1 and TRBJ2-1): KAGVTQTPRYLIKTRGQQVTLSCSPISGHRSVSWYQQTPGQGLQFLFEYFSETQRNKGNFPGRFSGRQFSNSRSEMNVSTLELGDSALYLCASSLGLAGGEQFFGPGTRLTVL.

The chain couples TRBV5-3 to TRBJ1-6, with 7 bases lining up with TRBD1. TRBV5-3 is annotated as an ORF whose role is uncertain. This CDR3 is built from 18 residues. Germline trimming cut 4 bases from V and 8 bases from J; bases unmatched to any gene: 18. The CDR3 protein is CARSRAATGQADYSPLHF. The CDR3 bases are TGTGCCAGAAGCCGAGCGGCTACTGGACAGGCCGATTATTCACCCCTCCACTTT.

This chain links TRBV19 with TRBJ1-6; tentatively, D is TRBD1 (6 bases). Germline CDR1 and CDR2: LNHDA and SQIVND (reference sequence). The V end was cut by 6 bases, the J end by 9 bases, with 15 bases between. The CDR3 covers 14 residues. As DNA, the CDR3 is TGTGCCAGTAGCAGACAGGCTGGGGGTTCACCCCTCCACTTT. This gives the protein CASSRQAGGSPLHF.

V usage is TRBV11-3 and J usage is TRBJ1-1; D gene ambiguous. Germline CDR1 reads SGHNT; CDR2 reads YENEEA. V gave up 4 bases and J gave up 1 base, with 7 bases separating them. The CDR3 sequence is 13 residues long. The CDR3 loop reads CASSSSRNTEAFF. The CDR3 DNA sequence: TGTGCCAGCAGCTCGTCCAGGAACACTGAAGCTTTCTTT.

The chain uses TRBV4-3 and TRBJ2-3, with D tentatively TRBD1 (6 bases). CDR1 LGHNA and CDR2 YSLEER come from the germline V gene. The V end was cut by 0 bases, the J end by 2 bases, with 12 bases between. The CDR3 spans 16 residues. CDR3 amino acids: CASSQEQGMVTDTQYF. The CDR3 nucleotides are TGCGCCAGCAGCCAAGAACAGGGTATGGTCACAGATACGCAGTATTTT.